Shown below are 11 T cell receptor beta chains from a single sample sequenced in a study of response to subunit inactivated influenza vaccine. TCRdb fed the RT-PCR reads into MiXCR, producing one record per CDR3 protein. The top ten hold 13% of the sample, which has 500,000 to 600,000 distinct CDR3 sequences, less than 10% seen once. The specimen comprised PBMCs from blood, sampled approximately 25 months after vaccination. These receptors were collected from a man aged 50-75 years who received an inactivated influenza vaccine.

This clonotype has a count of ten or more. The CDR3 sequence: CASKGGLVLSGELFF. CDR3 nucleotide sequence: TGTGCCAGCAAGGGGGGACTAGTTTTATCCGGGGAGCTGTTTTTT. The chain recombines TRBV6-1 with TRBJ2-2; 8 bases align to TRBD2. The CDR3 has 15 amino acids. The germline V gene has CDR1 MNHNS and CDR2 SASEGT. V lost 7 bases and J lost 6; bases outside the gene matches: 10.

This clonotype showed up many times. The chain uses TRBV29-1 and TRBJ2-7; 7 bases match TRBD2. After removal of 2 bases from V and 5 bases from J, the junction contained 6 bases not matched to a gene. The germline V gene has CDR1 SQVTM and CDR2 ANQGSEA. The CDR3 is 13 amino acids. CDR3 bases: TGCAGCGTTGAAAGCTGGACTAGGGACGAGCAGTACTTC. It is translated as CSVESWTRDEQYF.

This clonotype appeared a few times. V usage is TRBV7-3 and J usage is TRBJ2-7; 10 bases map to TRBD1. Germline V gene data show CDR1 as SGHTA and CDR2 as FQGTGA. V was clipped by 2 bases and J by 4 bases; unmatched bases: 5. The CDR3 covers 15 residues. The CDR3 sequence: CASSLQGQGRYEQYF. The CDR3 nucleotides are TGTGCCAGCAGCTTACAGGGACAGGGGAGGTACGAGCAGTACTTC.

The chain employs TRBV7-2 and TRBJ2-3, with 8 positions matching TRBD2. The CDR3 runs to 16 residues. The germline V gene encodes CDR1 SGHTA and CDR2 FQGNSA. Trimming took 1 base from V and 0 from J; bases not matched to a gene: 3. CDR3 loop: CASSLGPSGSTDTQYF. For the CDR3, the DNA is TGTGCCAGCAGCTTAGGTCCTAGCGGGAGCACAGATACGCAGTATTTT.

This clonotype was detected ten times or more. The CDR3 here is CSAKKKGFGTLEWETQYF. The DNA of the CDR3 is TGCAGTGCCAAGAAGAAAGGGTTCGGGACTTTAGAGTGGGAGACCCAGTACTTC. The chain recombines TRBV20-1 with TRBJ2-5, with D possibly being TRBD2 (6 bases). The CDR3 loop spans 18 amino acids. The V end was cut by 6 bases, the J end by 5 bases, with 31 bases between. Per germline, CDR1 DFQATT and CDR2 SNEGSKA (reference sequence).

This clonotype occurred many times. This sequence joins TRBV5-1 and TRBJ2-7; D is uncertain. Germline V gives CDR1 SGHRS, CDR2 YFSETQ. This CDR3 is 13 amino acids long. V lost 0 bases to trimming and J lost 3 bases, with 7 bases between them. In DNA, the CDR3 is TGCGCCAGCAGCTTGGGAGACGGCTACGAGCAGTACTTC. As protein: CASSLGDGYEQYF.

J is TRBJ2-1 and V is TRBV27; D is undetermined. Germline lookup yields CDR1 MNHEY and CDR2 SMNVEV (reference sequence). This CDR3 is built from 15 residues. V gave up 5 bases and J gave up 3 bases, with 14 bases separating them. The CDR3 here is CASSLRPRVYNEQFF. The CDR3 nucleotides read TGTGCCAGCAGTCTCCGGCCCCGGGTCTACAATGAGCAGTTCTTC.

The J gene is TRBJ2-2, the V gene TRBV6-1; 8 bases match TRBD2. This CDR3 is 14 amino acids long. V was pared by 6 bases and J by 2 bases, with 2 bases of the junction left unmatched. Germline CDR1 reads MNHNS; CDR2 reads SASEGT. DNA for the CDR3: TGTGCCAGCAGGCGGGGGGCCAACACCGGGGAGCTGTTTTTT. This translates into CASRRGANTGELFF.

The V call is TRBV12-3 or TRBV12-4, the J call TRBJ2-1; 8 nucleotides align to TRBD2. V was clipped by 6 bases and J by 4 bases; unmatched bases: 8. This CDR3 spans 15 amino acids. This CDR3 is CASSPGLEAYNEQFF. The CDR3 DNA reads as TGTGCCAGCAGCCCGGGACTAGAGGCTTACAATGAGCAGTTCTTC.

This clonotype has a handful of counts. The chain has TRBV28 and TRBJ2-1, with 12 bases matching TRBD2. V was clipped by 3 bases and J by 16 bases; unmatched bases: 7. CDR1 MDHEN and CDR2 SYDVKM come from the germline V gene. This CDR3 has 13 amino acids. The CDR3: CASSLRTSGGQFF. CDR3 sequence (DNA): TGTGCCAGCAGTTTGCGTACTAGCGGGGGGCAATTCTTC.

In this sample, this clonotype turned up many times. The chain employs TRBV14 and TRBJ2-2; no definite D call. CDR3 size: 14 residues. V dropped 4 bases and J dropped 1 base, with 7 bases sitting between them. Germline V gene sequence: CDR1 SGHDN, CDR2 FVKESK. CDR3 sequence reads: CASSPLMNTGELFF. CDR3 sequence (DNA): TGTGCCAGCAGCCCCCTTATGAACACCGGGGAGCTGTTTTTT.